This T cell receptor beta chain stems from a study of T cells expressing NK-cell markers. Study-level background: Serological testing identified seven of the eight sequenced donors as HCMV-seropositive and one as seronegative.

Germline assignment: CDR1 SGHNT and CDR2 YENEEA. This CDR3 has 13 amino acids. Details on this clonotype: Its target is not known.

Study results and limitations: Over 5 donors carried dominant NKG2C+ clonotypes that made up about 1.0-8% of their CD8+ T cells.

UMIs accompanied the 5'RACE template switching by which TCR beta cDNA was made. TCRdb reprocessed the 5' RACE reads; each CDR3 protein has one entry and no DNA is given. In total, the table holds hundreds of thousands of distinct CDR3 sequences. V is TRBV11-3 and J is TRBJ2-3; without DNA, the TCRdb call of TRBD1 cannot be checked. This receptor was taken from a man aged 18 to 30 in good health. The source material was blood T cells: a sorted CD56 or NKG2C T cell subset, CD4+ or CD8+ T cells, or bulk PBMC T cells (not recorded which). The CDR3 loop is CASRRRGPDTQYF.